The rows below give T cell receptor beta chains drawn from one sample of a study of blood T cell repertoires in COVID-19. Using immunoSEQ multiplex PCR, the repertoire was profiled, and TCRdb retains in-frame clones only, with some absent. The table records around 300,000 clones, roughly 86% of them present only once. The sequencing sample was made of PBMCs or T cells enriched from blood (not recorded which). Receptors were obtained from a woman aged 18-29 years who had recovered from COVID-19. The CDR3 runs from the conserved cysteine through the conserved F or W. A D gene is named only where the DNA matches it firmly. Only part of the rows carry a size: once, few, many, or a class if the clone is expanded.

V gene	D gene	clone size	J gene	CDR3 DNA	CDR3 protein
TRBV7-8	TRBD2	.	TRBJ2-1	TGTGCCAGCAGCTCAGATAGCGGGGGGGGAAATTCCTACAATGAGCAGTTCTTC	CASSSDSGGGNSYNEQFF
TRBV18	.	.	TRBJ1-1	TGTGCCAGCTCACCGGAAAAGGGTGGGAGCACTGAAGCTTTCTTT	CASSPEKGGSTEAFF
TRBV7-2	TRBD1	.	TRBJ2-4	TGTGCCAGCAGCCATGAGCTCCGGGACAGGGGAGCCAAAAACATTCAGTACTTC	CASSHELRDRGAKNIQYF
TRBV14	.	.	TRBJ1-2	TGTGCCAGCAGCGGGCCCGAGCCAACCTATGGCTACACCTTC	CASSGPEPTYGYTF
TRBV28	TRBD1	.	TRBJ2-3	TGTGCCAGCAGCCCCGGACAGGGAGGTGCTACGCAGTATTTT	CASSPGQGGATQYF
TRBV10-3	.	.	TRBJ2-7	TGTGCCATCAGTGATCAGGGGGCGGGAGGGTACGAGCAGTACTTC	CAISDQGAGGYEQYF
TRBV20-1	.	.	TRBJ2-7	TGCAGTGCTAGTTTTACCGGTGGTGAGCAGCAGTACTTC	CSASFTGGEQQYF
TRBV4-1	TRBD2	.	TRBJ2-7	TGCGCCAGCAGCCAAGAGGGGACTAGATACGAGCAGTACTTC	CASSQEGTRYEQYF
TRBV20-1	TRBD2	once	TRBJ2-1	TGCAGTGCTAGTTTACTAGCGGGTGTTAGGGAGCAGTTCTTC	CSASLLAGVREQFF
TRBV18	.	.	TRBJ1-5	TGTGCCAGCTCACCACGCGAGCCCCAGCATTTT	CASSPREPQHF
TRBV4-3	.	few	TRBJ2-2	TGCGCCAGCAGCCAAGATCTAACTGGGGAGCTGTTTTTT	CASSQDLTGELFF
TRBV5-1	TRBD1	.	TRBJ1-6	TGCGCCAGCAGCGCGGAGGGGGCTAGTTCACCCCTCCACTTT	CASSAEGASSPLHF
TRBV6-2/TRBV6-3	TRBD2	.	TRBJ2-7	TGTGCCAGCAGCCGATCGCGGGAGTACGAGCAGTACTTC	CASSRSREYEQYF
TRBV27	.	.	TRBJ1-4	TGTGCCAGCAGTAAACACCGGGACTTAAATGAAAAACTGTTTTTT	CASSKHRDLNEKLFF
TRBV5-1	.	.	TRBJ2-3	TGCGCCAGCAGTCGCCAGGGTACGACGGCAGATACGCAGTATTTT	CASSRQGTTADTQYF
TRBV7-2	.	few	TRBJ2-7	TGTGCCAGCAGCTTAAACAGGGATTACGAGCAGTACTTC	CASSLNRDYEQYF
TRBV14	.	.	TRBJ2-7	TGTGCCAGCGGGAGGCGCACCTACGAGCAGTACTTC	CASGRRTYEQYF
TRBV13	TRBD2	.	TRBJ2-7	TGTGCCAGCAGCGAGAGCGGGGTTGAGGAGCAGTACTTC	CASSESGVEEQYF
TRBV5-5	TRBD2	.	TRBJ2-5	TGTGCCAGCAGCCCACCGACTAGCGGGAGTTGGGAGACCCAGTACTTC	CASSPPTSGSWETQYF
TRBV7-9	TRBD1	.	TRBJ1-1	TGTGCCAGCAGCGCCGGACAGGTCTACACTGAAGCTTTCTTT	CASSAGQVYTEAFF
TRBV14	TRBD1	.	TRBJ2-2	TGTGCCAGCAGCCAAGCACTCTCCCGGACAGGGGTGACCGGGGAGCTGTTTTTT	CASSQALSRTGVTGELFF
TRBV27	.	.	TRBJ1-3	TGTGCCAGCAGTACTAATTGGCGCCGCGGAAACACCATATATTTT	CASSTNWRRGNTIYF
TRBV4-1	.	.	TRBJ2-3	TGCGCCAGCAGCCAAGAGGGCAGGAGCACAGATACGCAGTATTTT	CASSQEGRSTDTQYF
TRBV7-9	TRBD2	.	TRBJ2-2	TGTGCCAGCAGCTCCGGGAGGACGAACACCGGGGAGCTGTTTTTT	CASSSGRTNTGELFF